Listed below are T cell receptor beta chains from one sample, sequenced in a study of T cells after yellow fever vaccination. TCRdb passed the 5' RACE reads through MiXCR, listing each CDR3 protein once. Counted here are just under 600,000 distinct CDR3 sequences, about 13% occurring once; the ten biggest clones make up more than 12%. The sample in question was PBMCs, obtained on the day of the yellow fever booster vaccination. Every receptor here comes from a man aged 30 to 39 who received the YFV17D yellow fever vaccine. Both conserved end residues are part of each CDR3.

CASSMPGTSGRREQFF,TRBJ2-1,TRBV5-4
CASSYSVREQYF,TRBJ2-7,TRBV6-2/TRBV6-3
CASSPGGEPQHF,TRBJ1-5,TRBV18
CSASRGADEQYF,TRBJ2-7,TRBV20-1
CASSTSGTSGQETQYF,TRBJ2-5,TRBV7-2
CASSSPRRGREAASSYNEQFF,TRBJ2-1,TRBV11-2
CAWSWAGDEKLFF,TRBJ1-4,TRBV30
CASSLVQVFSGANVLTF,TRBJ2-6,TRBV6-1
CSARPGSGSHDYEQYF,TRBJ2-7,TRBV20-1
CSASKGSMNTEAFF,TRBJ1-1,TRBV20-1
CASSHPRGGADTGELFF,TRBJ2-2,TRBV4-3
CASSPTPGNLGGYTF,TRBJ1-2,TRBV12-3/TRBV12-4
CSVGSPRGRSYNEQFF,TRBJ2-1,TRBV29-1
CASSTGQEVPYEQYF,TRBJ2-7,TRBV5-1
CSFRIGGIEHNEQFF,TRBJ2-1,TRBV29-1
CAWSFSATDGDTQYF,TRBJ2-3,TRBV30
CAISDGTNVIEQFF,TRBJ2-1,TRBV10-3
CASSPGTARDIQYF,TRBJ2-4,TRBV12-3/TRBV12-4
CASSPGGTSPSYEQYF,TRBJ2-7,TRBV18
CSVTDYGYTF,TRBJ1-2,TRBV29-1
CASSLFQGSHYGYTF,TRBJ1-2,TRBV5-6
CATSREGYGYTF,TRBJ1-2,TRBV15
CASSFGTESYEQFF,TRBJ2-1,TRBV3-1
CASSGRTGTAYEQYF,TRBJ2-7,TRBV4-3
CASSFRGRLSTDTQYF,TRBJ2-3,TRBV5-1
CASSLEGTNYGYTF,TRBJ1-2,TRBV5-1
CASSLIALSPYEQYF,TRBJ2-7,TRBV13
CSFSGTSDTQYF,TRBJ2-3,TRBV29-1
CASSSVHGSVEQFF,TRBJ2-1,TRBV12-3/TRBV12-4
CASSDGVTSGYNEQFF,TRBJ2-1,TRBV7-8
CASSLDWASTDTQYF,TRBJ2-3,TRBV7-2
CSVVGRSSSGANVLTF,TRBJ2-6,TRBV29-1
CASSLQGSPLHF,TRBJ1-6,TRBV27
CASSRIYGAGNTIYF,TRBJ1-3,TRBV5-1
CASSLPLVGYTF,TRBJ1-2,TRBV5-8
CSAPWMSGIPFF,TRBJ2-1,TRBV20-1
CASSSVIRTGDSYNEQFF,TRBJ2-1,TRBV7-3
CASSEYRQAAEAFF,TRBJ1-1,TRBV25-1
CASSRELEETQYF,TRBJ2-5,TRBV5-1
CSAHSGTSGNYEQYF,TRBJ2-7,TRBV20-1